These 29 T cell receptor beta chains were sequenced from one sample in a study of blood T cell repertoires in COVID-19 (dated by TCRdb to about 2020). Library preparation used the immunoSEQ multiplex PCR assay. TCRdb stores this immuneACCESS table with in-frame sequences only. Part of the clones is absent; in the studies checked, under half of the shortfall reflects unresolved V genes, and no reason is known for the rest. The sample table holds 300,000 to 400,000 clones, of which more than 85% were seen once. 1% of the sample belongs to the ten largest clones. The material sequenced was PBMCs or T cells enriched from blood (not recorded which). Receptor source: a woman between 25 and 40 years old who had recovered from COVID-19.

This clone has a single count. The chain combines TRBV14 with TRBJ1-1; D is ambiguous. Trimming pared 1 base from V and 6 bases from J, leaving 12 bases between. This CDR3 contains 14 residues. Germline V CDR1 and CDR2: SGHDN, FVKESK. In DNA form, the CDR3 reads TGTGCCAGCAGCCAAGGTCCCAGTAGCGCTGAAGCTTTCTTT. Translation: CASSQGPSSAEAFF.

The chain uses TRBV5-1 and TRBJ1-2, with D hard to call. Germline CDR1 SGHRS, CDR2 YFSETQ. CDR3 length equals 14 residues. V was clipped by 0 bases and J by 4 bases, with 10 bases between them. CDR3 coding DNA: TGCGCCAGCAGCTTGGATCGGGGAAGCTATGGCTACACCTTC. The encoded protein is CASSLDRGSYGYTF.

This chain uses TRBV7-9 with TRBJ2-2, with 14 bases aligning to TRBD2. Per the germline V gene, CDR1 is SEHNR and CDR2 is FQNEAQ (reference sequence). Trimming took 6 bases from V and 3 from J; bases not matched to a gene: 6. The CDR3 contains 17 residues. CDR3 residues: CASSYWGLAGDTGELFF. The CDR3 nucleotides are TGTGCCAGCAGTTACTGGGGACTAGCGGGGGACACCGGGGAGCTGTTTTTT.

This clone was detected only a few times. This sequence joins TRBV3-1 (or the pseudogene TRBV3-2) and TRBJ1-6; TRBD1 matches at 10 bases. V lost 4 bases and J lost 5; bases outside the gene matches: 11. The CDR3 extends over 18 amino acids. Germline V gene lookup returns CDR1 LGHDT and CDR2 YNNKEL (reference sequence). CDR3 in DNA: TGTGCCAGCAGCCCCGAGACAGGGGGCGTTGTGAATAATTCACCCCTCCACTTT. Its translation: CASSPETGGVVNNSPLHF.

The V gene is TRBV6-2 or TRBV6-3, the J gene TRBJ1-1; 7 bases fit TRBD1. Germline V gives CDR1 MNHEY, CDR2 SVGEGT. After removal of 5 bases from V and 7 bases from J, the junction contained 10 bases not matched to a gene. This CDR3 region has 14 residues. DNA for the CDR3: TGTGCCAGCAGTCGAACCCGGGACAGAGTTGAAGCTTTCTTT. Translation: CASSRTRDRVEAFF.

The gene calls are TRBV18 and TRBJ1-3; D might be TRBD1 (5 bases). CDR1 is KGHSH and CDR2 is LQKENI in the germline V gene. Trimming stripped 0 bases from V and 5 bases from J, with 14 bases between. The CDR3 has 16 residues. This CDR3 reads CASSPPTGGGRNTIYF. CDR3 coding DNA: TGTGCCAGCTCACCACCGACGGGGGGTGGTCGAAACACCATATATTTT.

The table lists this clone with a count of one. This chain joins TRBV6-5 and TRBJ2-7; no reliable D call. V shed 0 bases and J shed 2 bases, with 11 bases lying between them. This CDR3 has 15 amino acids. Germline values: CDR1 MNHEY, CDR2 SVGAGI. The CDR3 protein is CASSYSNNSPYEQYF. The CDR3 coding sequence is TGTGCCAGCAGTTACTCGAACAACAGTCCCTACGAGCAGTACTTC.

The CDR3 protein is CASSLVPQRGEQFF. CDR3 nucleotide sequence: TGTGCCAGCAGTTTAGTCCCACAGCGGGGGGAGCAGTTCTTC. The J gene is TRBJ2-1, the V gene TRBV27; 8 nucleotides agree with TRBD2. Losses at the gene ends were 2 bases for V and 10 bases for J; bases not matched to a gene: 7. The CDR3 loop spans 14 amino acids. CDR1 and CDR2 from the germline V gene are MNHEY and SMNVEV (reference sequence).

This sequence joins TRBV3-1 (or the pseudogene TRBV3-2) and TRBJ2-3, with TRBD2 identical over 12 bases. CDR1 is LGHDT, CDR2 YNNKEL, per germline (reference sequence). CDR3 length equals 18 residues. V lost 1 base, J lost 8 bases, and 13 bases stayed unmatched. CDR3 in DNA: TGTGCCAGCAGCCAAGTTTGGTCTAGCGGGGGGGGCAGCTTTACGCAGTATTTT. This codes for CASSQVWSSGGGSFTQYF.

Only one count was recorded for this clone. The V gene is TRBV3-1 (or the pseudogene TRBV3-2), the J gene TRBJ2-1; 7 nucleotides line up with TRBD2. Per germline, CDR1 LGHDT and CDR2 YNNKEL (reference sequence). The CDR3 loop spans 14 amino acids. Trimming at V came to 6 bases and at J to 7 bases, leaving 9 bases not matched to a gene. CDR3 residues: CASSHSGGLNEQFF. CDR3 nucleotides: TGTGCCAGCAGTCATTCGGGGGGTTTAAATGAGCAGTTCTTC.

J is TRBJ2-7 and V is TRBV5-8; 11 bases fit TRBD1. CDR3 length equals 14 residues. Germline V gene lookup returns CDR1 SGHTS and CDR2 YDEGEE. Germline trimming cut 4 bases from V and 4 bases from J; bases unmatched to any gene: 4. The CDR3 reads CASSPGTGGYEQYF. The DNA of the CDR3 is TGTGCCAGCAGCCCTGGGACAGGGGGGTACGAGCAGTACTTC.

The chain uses TRBV9 and TRBJ1-2; 9 bases match TRBD1. V lost 3 bases to trimming and J lost 0 bases; unmatched junction nucleotides: 6. The CDR3 is 16 residues long. Per the germline V gene, CDR1 is SGDLS and CDR2 is YYNGEE. Here the CDR3 reads CASSAAGQGANYGYTF. CDR3 nucleotide sequence: TGTGCCAGCAGCGCGGCGGGACAGGGAGCTAACTATGGCTACACCTTC.

The chain employs TRBV11-2 and TRBJ1-3; D ambiguous. With 8 bases removed from V and 0 bases from J, the gap between germline ends came to 14 bases. The CDR3 extends over 15 amino acids. Germline CDR1 reads SGHAT; CDR2 reads FQNNGV. CDR3 coding DNA: TGTGCCAGCGGGAGGCACTTTCCCTCTGGAAACACCATATATTTT. It yields the protein CASGRHFPSGNTIYF. Based on the CDR3 plus reference TRBV11-2 and TRBJ1-3, the full variable domain is EAGVAQSPRYKIIEKRQSVAFWCNPISGHATLYWYQQILGQGPKLLIQFQNNGVVDDSQLPKDRFSAERLKGVDSTLKIQPAKLEDSAVYLCASGRHFPSGNTIYFGEGSWLTVV.

The rearrangement links TRBV6-2 or TRBV6-3 to TRBJ2-2, with a weak D call TRBD1 (6 bases). Trimming left V 3 bases short and J 7 bases short, with 12 bases between. Germline V gene lookup returns CDR1 MNHEY and CDR2 SVGEGT. This CDR3 region has 14 residues. Here the CDR3 reads CASSYPTGSGELFF. CDR3 DNA sequence: TGTGCCAGCAGTTATCCGACAGGAAGCGGGGAGCTGTTTTTT.

V gene TRBV24-1 combines with J gene TRBJ2-3; D is possibly TRBD1 (5 bases). CDR1 is KGHDR, CDR2 SFDVKD, per germline. V gave up 2 bases and J gave up 0 bases, with 14 bases separating them. This CDR3 contains 17 residues. CDR3 loop: CATSDSVQVSSTDTQYF. For the CDR3, the DNA is TGTGCCACCAGTGATTCCGTACAGGTGTCTAGCACAGATACGCAGTATTTT.

This chain links TRBV11-2 with TRBJ2-5; 12 bases are shared with TRBD2. In germline, CDR1 is SGHAT, CDR2 FQNNGV. Trimming cost V 5 bases and J 9 bases; bases outside gene matches: 7. CDR3 size: 14 residues. The CDR3 DNA reads TGTGCCAGCAGCACCCTAGCGGGGGGGAGGGCCCAGTACTTC. It specifies CASSTLAGGRAQYF.

This chain joins TRBV6-5 and TRBJ1-5; D possibly corresponds to TRBD1 (6 bases). The CDR3 covers 15 residues. The V end lost 2 bases, the J end lost 6 bases, and 14 bases lay between the germline ends. Per germline, CDR1 MNHEY and CDR2 SVGAGI. The CDR3 DNA is TGTGCCAGCAGTTACGCGGGGGGCGCGGGTCAGCCCCAGCATTTT. As protein: CASSYAGGAGQPQHF.

The chain carries TRBV4-1 and TRBJ1-1, with D unclear. Germline CDR1 is MGHRA and CDR2 is YSYEKL. V was trimmed by 1 base and J by 0 bases, leaving 9 bases between them. The CDR3 is made up of 15 amino acids. In DNA, the CDR3 is TGCGCCAGCAGCCAAGCGGTAATCATGAACACTGAAGCTTTCTTT. This sequence encodes CASSQAVIMNTEAFF.

The chain's CDR3 is CASSLPTGGGTGELFF. As DNA, the CDR3 is TGTGCCAGCAGCCTGCCCACAGGGGGAGGGACCGGGGAGCTGTTTTTT. The gene calls are TRBV9 and TRBJ2-2; D might be TRBD1 (8 bases). The CDR3 loop spans 16 amino acids. The germline CDR1 and CDR2 sequences are SGDLS and YYNGEE. The V end lost 4 bases, the J end lost 5 bases, and 18 bases lay between the germline ends.

The chain uses TRBV9 and TRBJ1-1, with D possibly TRBD1 on 5 matching bases. V gave up 3 bases and J gave up 1 base, with 13 bases separating them. CDR3 size: 15 residues. From germline, CDR1 is SGDLS and CDR2 YYNGEE. CDR3 loop: CASSEQGQPNTEAFF. The CDR3, as DNA: TGTGCCAGCAGCGAACAAGGACAACCGAACACTGAAGCTTTCTTT.

This sequence joins TRBV4-2 and TRBJ1-1; D gene unclear. The CDR3 has 12 amino acids. The germline V gene encodes CDR1 LGHNA and CDR2 YNFKEQ. The ends were cut back, 0 bases at V and 7 bases at J, with 6 bases in the middle. CDR3 residues: CASSQDPSEAFF. CDR3 coding DNA: TGTGCCAGCAGCCAAGATCCGAGTGAAGCTTTCTTT.

The V gene is TRBV2, the J gene TRBJ2-5, with 8 bases aligning to TRBD1. The junction had 6 bases not matched to a gene; V was cut back by 6 bases and J by 0 bases. The length of the CDR3 is 15 residues. Germline V CDR1 and CDR2: SNHLY, FYNNEI. CDR3: CASRMDRAYQETQYF. The CDR3 nucleotides are TGTGCCAGCAGGATGGACAGGGCGTACCAAGAGACCCAGTACTTC.

This clone has a single count. The chain recombines TRBV2 with TRBJ1-1, with 9 bases that match TRBD1. Per germline, CDR1 SNHLY and CDR2 FYNNEI. This CDR3 comprises 18 residues. V trimming: 4 bases; J trimming: 3 bases; junction bases outside the gene matches: 15. CDR3 loop: CASSVVGGQGSEDTEAFF. The CDR3 nucleotides are TGTGCCAGCAGTGTTGTCGGGGGACAGGGCTCGGAGGACACTGAAGCTTTCTTT. The full variable domain, its missing parts supplied by reference TRBV2 and TRBJ1-1, is EPEVTQTPSHQVTQMGQEVILRCVPISNHLYFYWYRQILGQKVEFLVSFYNNEISEKSEIFDDQFSVERPDGSNFTLKIRSTKLEDSAMYFCASSVVGGQGSEDTEAFFGQGTRLTVV.

The CDR3 is CASSHGGGSNQPQHF. The DNA for the CDR3 is TGTGCCAGCAGCCATGGGGGCGGAAGCAATCAGCCCCAGCATTTT. The chain carries TRBV7-2 and TRBJ1-5; perhaps TRBD1 as D (6 bases). The CDR3 sequence is 15 residues long. V was clipped by 5 bases and J by 1 base, with 12 bases between them. Germline-derived CDR1 and CDR2 are SGHTA and FQGNSA.

The chain joins TRBV29-1 to TRBJ2-3; TRBD2 is a possible D gene (5 bases). V lost 7 bases and J 5 bases, leaving 10 bases between the germline ends. CDR3 size: 11 residues. The germline CDR1 and CDR2 sequences are SQVTM and ANQGSEA. The chain's CDR3 is CSAGLEDTQYF. The CDR3 coding sequence is TGCAGCGCTGGACTGGAAGATACGCAGTATTTT.

The rearrangement links TRBV5-1 to TRBJ1-2; 7 bases agree with TRBD1. After removal of 4 bases from V and 4 bases from J, the junction contained 7 bases not matched to a gene. CDR3 length: 14 amino acids. Germline-derived CDR1 and CDR2 are SGHRS and YFSETQ. The CDR3: CASSAGQNPYGYTF. CDR3 nucleotides: TGCGCCAGCAGCGCGGGACAGAATCCCTATGGCTACACCTTC.

The chain carries TRBV27 and TRBJ2-3; 10 bases agree with TRBD2. J gave up 5 bases and V 7 bases, and 6 bases lay outside the gene matches. Germline CDR1 reads MNHEY; CDR2 reads SMNVEV (reference sequence). There are 14 residues in the CDR3. CDR3 DNA sequence: TGTGCCAGCATCCCGACTAGCGGGTTAGATACGCAGTATTTT. This codes for CASIPTSGLDTQYF.

The chain recombines TRBV7-2 with TRBJ1-1, with D unresolved. The CDR3 has 14 amino acids. CDR1 and CDR2 (germline): SGHTA, FQGNSA. Trimming stripped 3 bases from V and 0 bases from J, with 8 bases between. The CDR3 DNA reads TGTGCCAGCAGCTTCGGGGTTTTGAACACTGAAGCTTTCTTT. Translating it yields CASSFGVLNTEAFF.

The rearrangement joins TRBV7-2 to TRBJ1-2; D remains unclear. The germline CDR1 and CDR2 sequences are SGHTA and FQGNSA. The V gene lost 2 bases and the J gene lost 4 bases, with 8 bases spanning the gap. The CDR3 runs 13 residues. The CDR3 coding sequence is TGTGCCAGCAGCTTACAGGCCCTCTATGGCTACACCTTC. Encoded protein: CASSLQALYGYTF. Full variable domain (remainder filled in from reference TRBV7-2 and TRBJ1-2): GAGVSQSPSNKVTEKGKDVELRCDPISGHTALYWYRQSLGQGLEFLIYFQGNSAPDKSGLPSDRFSAERTGGSVSTLTIQRTQQEDSAVYLCASSLQALYGYTFGSGTRLTVV.